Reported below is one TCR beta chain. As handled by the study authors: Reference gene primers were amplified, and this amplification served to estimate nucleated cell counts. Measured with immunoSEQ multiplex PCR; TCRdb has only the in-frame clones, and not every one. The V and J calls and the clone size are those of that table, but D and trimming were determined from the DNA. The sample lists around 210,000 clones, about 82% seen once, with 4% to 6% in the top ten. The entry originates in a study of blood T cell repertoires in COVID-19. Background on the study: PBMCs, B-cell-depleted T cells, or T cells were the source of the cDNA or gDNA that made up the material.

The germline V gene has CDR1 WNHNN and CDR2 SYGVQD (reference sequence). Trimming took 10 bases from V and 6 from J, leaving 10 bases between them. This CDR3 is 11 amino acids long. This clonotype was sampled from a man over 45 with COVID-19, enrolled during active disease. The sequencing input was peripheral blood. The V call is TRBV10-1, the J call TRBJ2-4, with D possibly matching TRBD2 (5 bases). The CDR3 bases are TGCGCCAACCGACGGGGAAACATTCAGTACTTC. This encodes CANRRGNIQYF.